These 10 T cell receptor beta chains were sequenced from one sample in a study of blood T cell repertoires in COVID-19. Sequencing used immunoSEQ multiplex PCR; TCRdb keeps in-frame clones, though not all of them. The sample shows around 82,000 clones, over 75% of them seen only once. Material: peripheral blood. All receptors derive from a human donor in a cohort sampled during active COVID-19.

The CDR3 sequence is CASSLFYPGEGRAGNTIYF. DNA for the CDR3: TGTGCCAGCAGTTTATTTTACCCGGGGGAGGGGAGGGCTGGAAACACCATATATTTT. The rearrangement links TRBV27 to TRBJ1-3; a weak D match, TRBD1 (5 bases). Trimming removed 1 base at V and 2 bases at J, with 21 bases between. This CDR3 comprises 19 residues. Germline CDR1 reads MNHEY; CDR2 reads SMNVEV (reference sequence).

This clone was seen just once. The chain recombines TRBV28 with TRBJ1-5; D remains ambiguous. The CDR3 contains 14 residues. CDR1 and CDR2 from the germline V gene are MDHEN and SYDVKM. V was pared by 3 bases and J by 5 bases, with 11 bases between. The CDR3 DNA reads as TGTGCCAGCAGTTTCCCCGGGAACGATCAGCCCCAGCATTTT. Translated: CASSFPGNDQPQHF.

This clone is medium-sized in the sample. V usage is TRBV28 and J usage is TRBJ2-2; TRBD1 matches 9 bases. Germline V gives CDR1 MDHEN, CDR2 SYDVKM. The ends lost 2 bases at V and 7 bases at J; junction bases unmatched: 14. This CDR3 spans 18 amino acids. The CDR3 protein is CASSLRVKGQGPDGELFF. The DNA for the CDR3 is TGTGCCAGCAGTTTACGGGTAAAGGGACAGGGCCCGGACGGGGAGCTGTTTTTT.

J is TRBJ2-2 and V is TRBV6-6, with 14 bases lining up with TRBD2. Germline loops: CDR1 MNHNY, CDR2 SVGAGI (reference sequence). The CDR3 has 18 amino acids. With V trimmed by 5 bases and J by 0 bases, 5 bases remained unmatched. The CDR3 sequence: CASSPRTSGGTNTGELFF. In DNA, the CDR3 is TGTGCCAGCAGTCCCCGGACTAGCGGGGGGACGAACACCGGGGAGCTGTTTTTT.

Comments on this clone: The junction differs from germline at one of its ends, possibly a read error. Here the CDR3 DNA reads TGTGTCAGCAGCTCCATTGGGGGAACAGGGGAAGAAGCTTTCTTT. It is translated as CVSSSIGGTGEEAFF. V usage is TRBV11-2 and J usage is TRBJ1-1; 7 bases match TRBD1. The CDR3 has 15 amino acids. Germline values: CDR1 SGHAT, CDR2 FQNNGV.

The rearrangement joins TRBV12-2 to TRBJ2-1; the table's D call, TRBD2, was not checked against the DNA. TRBV12-2 is recorded as a pseudogene. The CDR3 runs to 16 residues. The CDR3 region has the DNA TGTGCAAGTCGCTCCCAACTAGCGGCGACTTGCAATGAGCAGTTCTTC. Amino acid sequence: CASRSQLAATCNEQFF.

The DNA of the CDR3 is TGTGCCAGCAGTTCACAGGCAGATACGCAGTATTTT. Translation gives CASSSQADTQYF. V is TRBV6-5 and J is TRBJ2-3; maybe TRBD1 (5 bases). The CDR3 spans 12 residues. Germline assignment: CDR1 MNHEY and CDR2 SVGAGI. The germline V and J ends were trimmed by 4 bases and 4 bases, with 6 bases remaining between them.

This rearrangement joins TRBV9 to TRBJ1-2; no firm D call. The CDR3 runs to 14 residues. Trimming pared 3 bases from V and 4 bases from J, leaving 13 bases between. From germline, CDR1 is SGDLS and CDR2 YYNGEE. CDR3 sequence reads: CASSAGSVSYGYTF. The DNA of the CDR3 is TGTGCCAGCAGCGCCGGGTCGGTTTCCTATGGCTACACCTTC.

This clone came up a few times. The chain carries TRBV5-4 and TRBJ1-2; TRBD1 agrees at 7 bases. The J segment lost 8 bases and the V segment lost 3 bases, leaving 10 bases of the junction unmatched. The germline gives CDR1 SGHNT, CDR2 YYREEE (reference sequence). The CDR3 length is 14 residues. CDR3 amino acids: CASSSWDSLGGYTF. CDR3 nucleotides: TGTGCCAGCAGCTCCTGGGACAGCCTAGGGGGCTACACCTTC.

The CDR3 DNA reads TGCGCCAGCAGCTTGGGAGACAGGGACGGCTACACCTTC. Translation gives CASSLGDRDGYTF. The genes are TRBV5-1 and TRBJ1-2; 7 positions match TRBD1. Germline values: CDR1 SGHRS, CDR2 YFSETQ. The length of the CDR3 is 13 residues. With 0 bases clipped from V and 8 bases from J, the junction kept 4 bases outside the gene matches.